This T cell receptor beta chain was documented in a study of blood T cell repertoires in COVID-19. In the study overall: T cells, B-cell-depleted T cells, or PBMCs provided the cDNA or gDNA that served as material.

Two consecutive negative NP/OP PCR tests, clearance, or resolved symptoms defined Cohort 3 recovery. Using immunoSEQ multiplex PCR, the repertoire was profiled, and TCRdb retains in-frame clones only, with some absent. In the table there are roughly 330,000 clones, 65% to 90% of which are singletons. This CDR3 contains 17 residues. Germline V lookup: CDR1 SNHLY, CDR2 FYNNEI. Losses at the gene ends were 1 base for V and 2 bases for J; bases not matched to a gene: 5. This receptor was identified in a woman aged 18-29 years who had recovered from COVID-19. This chain links TRBV2 with TRBJ2-3; 11 bases are a match to TRBD2. Sequencing was performed on PBMCs or T cells enriched from blood (not recorded which). CDR3 residues: CASSEGTSGSFTDTQYF. In DNA form, the CDR3 reads TGTGCCAGCAGTGAAGGGACTAGCGGGTCCTTCACAGATACGCAGTATTTT.